The 32 T cell receptor beta chains listed next were all sequenced from one sample in a study of spatial heterogeneity in lung cancer. TCRdb reprocessed the 5' RACE reads with MiXCR, giving one entry per CDR3 protein. Among about 120,000 distinct CDR3 sequences, roughly an eighth were seen once, and the ten largest hold approximately 16%. Time point noted: blood at routine non-recurrence follow-up after resection. In each case, whole RNA from tumor, nontumor lung or frozen PBMC was sequenced unsorted. Sample: PBMCs, taken at follow-up. These receptors were taken from a male donor with early-stage non-small cell lung cancer.

This clonotype showed up just a few times. The rearrangement joins TRBV19 to TRBJ2-7, with 9 bases aligning to TRBD1. Germline V gene sequence: CDR1 LNHDA, CDR2 SQIVND (reference sequence). CDR3 size: 15 residues. V trimming: 6 bases; J trimming: 6 bases; junction bases outside the gene matches: 12. CDR3 coding DNA: TGTGCCAGTAGGCCAACCGGGACAGGGTTCCTCGAGCAGTACTTC. Residues: CASRPTGTGFLEQYF.

This chain links TRBV7-2 with TRBJ1-5; no firm D call. The germline CDR1 and CDR2 sequences are SGHTA and FQGNSA. Trimming shortened V by 5 bases and J by 4 bases, and 12 bases separated the two germline ends. CDR3 size: 14 residues. Here the CDR3 reads CASSPTADNQPQHF. The CDR3, as DNA: TGTGCCAGCAGCCCTACCGCAGATAATCAGCCCCAGCATTTT.

This rearrangement joins TRBV30 to TRBJ2-7; D unresolved. The CDR3 sequence is 12 residues long. CDR1 GTSNPN and CDR2 SVGIG come from the germline V gene (reference sequence). V lost 1 base and J 4 bases, leaving 8 bases between the germline ends. CDR3 sequence reads: CAWSADVYEQYF. CDR3 bases: TGTGCCTGGAGTGCGGATGTGTACGAGCAGTACTTC.

This chain joins TRBV4-1 and TRBJ2-1, with D hard to call. Germline V lookup: CDR1 MGHRA, CDR2 YSYEKL. This CDR3 region has 15 residues. V lost 1 base to trimming and J lost 3 bases, with 10 bases between them. The CDR3 DNA is TGCGCCAGCAGCCAAGCGCAACTCTTCTACAATGAGCAGTTCTTC. Translating gives CASSQAQLFYNEQFF.

This clonotype was detected ten times or more. The chain is built from TRBV10-3 and TRBJ2-3; D may be TRBD2 (5 bases). CDR1 is ENHRY, CDR2 SYGVKD, per germline. CDR3 size: 16 residues. Between the trimmed V and J ends, which lost 3 bases and 0 bases, there was a span of 13 bases. The CDR3: CAISDEGWRSTDTQYF. The CDR3 region has the DNA TGTGCCATCAGTGATGAGGGTTGGCGTAGCACAGATACGCAGTATTTT.

This clonotype was found many times. J is TRBJ2-1 and V is TRBV29-1, with TRBD2 matching over 11 bases. CDR3 size: 14 residues. J lost 6 bases, V lost 4 bases, and 5 bases had no gene match. Germline V gene lookup returns CDR1 SQVTM and CDR2 ANQGSEA. The CDR3 loop reads CSVVTSGGRNEQFF. For the CDR3, the DNA is TGCAGCGTTGTAACTAGCGGGGGACGCAATGAGCAGTTCTTC.

The gene calls are TRBV5-1 and TRBJ2-5, with D possibly TRBD2 on 6 matching bases. Germline V gene lookup returns CDR1 SGHRS and CDR2 YFSETQ. CDR3 length equals 14 residues. Trimming pared 4 bases from V and 5 bases from J, leaving 15 bases between. The CDR3 region is CASSPGLSGETQYF. Written as DNA, the CDR3 is TGCGCCAGCAGCCCGGGACTCAGCGGGGAGACCCAGTACTTC. Supplemented by reference TRBV5-1 and TRBJ2-5, the full variable domain reads KAGVTQTPRYLIKTRGQQVTLSCSPISGHRSVSWYQQTPGQGLQFLFEYFSETQRNKGNFPGRFSGRQFSNSRSEMNVSTLELGDSALYLCASSPGLSGETQYFGPGTRLLVL.

The sample holds many counts of this clonotype. This chain connects TRBV11-2 to TRBJ2-3, with D maybe TRBD2 (6 bases). The CDR3 has 14 residues. The germline V gene encodes CDR1 SGHAT and CDR2 FQNNGV. V lost 3 bases and J 6 bases, leaving 13 bases between the germline ends. This CDR3 is CASSFGLRGDTQYF. The DNA of the CDR3 is TGTGCCAGCAGCTTCGGCCTGCGGGGCGATACGCAGTATTTT.

V is TRBV12-3 or TRBV12-4 and J is TRBJ2-1; 8 positions match TRBD1. The CDR3 has 15 residues. V was pared by 8 bases and J by 1 base, with 7 bases of the junction left unmatched. The CDR3, as DNA: TGTGCCAGCCGGGGAGGACAGGGATCCTACAATGAGCAGTTCTTC. Protein sequence: CASRGGQGSYNEQFF.

This clonotype was recorded a few times. The chain links TRBV5-5 to TRBJ1-1, with 7 bases matching TRBD1. Germline V CDR1 and CDR2: SGHKS, YYEKEE (reference sequence). This CDR3 is built from 14 residues. The V gene end was trimmed by 4 bases and the J gene end by 1 base; junction bases not matched to a gene: 4. CDR3 residues: CASSGRQGNTEAFF. The CDR3, as DNA: TGTGCCAGCAGCGGGAGACAGGGGAACACTGAAGCTTTCTTT.

The gene calls are TRBV5-1 and TRBJ2-1, with D perhaps given as TRBD1 or TRBD2 (5 bases each). The germline V gene has CDR1 SGHRS and CDR2 YFSETQ. V shed 0 bases and J shed 6 bases, with 13 bases lying between them. The CDR3 extends over 15 amino acids. The DNA for the CDR3 is TGCGCCAGCAGCTTGGCCGAGGGACGGAGCAATGAGCAGTTCTTC. Its protein is CASSLAEGRSNEQFF.

The V call is TRBV7-3, the J call TRBJ2-3; no clear D gene. The CDR3 spans 13 residues. V was clipped by 4 bases and J by 2 bases, with 7 bases between them. Looked up from germline, CDR1 is SGHTA and CDR2 is FQGTGA. This chain's CDR3 is CASSSTHTDTQYF. The CDR3 DNA sequence: TGTGCCAGCAGCTCGACCCACACAGATACGCAGTATTTT.

In its sample, this clonotype was seen a few times. The J gene is TRBJ2-7, the V gene TRBV20-1, with 9 positions matching TRBD1. V lost 3 bases, J lost 0 bases, and 6 bases stayed unmatched. This CDR3 is 15 amino acids long. Germline lookup yields CDR1 DFQATT and CDR2 SNEGSKA (reference sequence). CDR3: CSARNRGPRSYEQYF. In DNA form, the CDR3 reads TGCAGTGCTAGGAACAGGGGGCCCCGCTCCTACGAGCAGTACTTC.

The chain couples TRBV12-3 or TRBV12-4 to TRBJ1-5; D remains unclear. The CDR3 consists of 12 residues. Between the trimmed V and J ends, which lost 11 bases and 4 bases, there was a span of 12 bases. CDR3 residues: CADGQTNQPQHF. In DNA form, the CDR3 reads TGTGCCGATGGGCAGACTAATCAGCCCCAGCATTTT.

In this sample, this clonotype turned up a few times. The chain is built from TRBV10-3 and TRBJ2-3, with 8 bases fitting TRBD2. The CDR3 totals 16 residues. Germline lookup yields CDR1 ENHRY and CDR2 SYGVKD. Unmatched junction bases numbered 6, after V lost 0 bases and J lost 4 bases. Here the CDR3 DNA reads TGTGCCATCAGTGAGTCTCGGGGGGGGCTACCAGATACGCAGTATTTT. This translates into CAISESRGGLPDTQYF.

This clonotype was detected only a few times. The V call is TRBV6-2 or TRBV6-3, the J call TRBJ1-2, with D perhaps TRBD1 (5 bases). Looked up from germline, CDR1 is MNHEY and CDR2 is SVGEGT. Trimming pared 6 bases from V and 1 base from J, leaving 15 bases between. This CDR3 is built from 15 residues. The CDR3 DNA reads as TGTGCCAGCAGCTCCGGGACCGCGAATAACTATGGCTACACCTTC. Protein product: CASSSGTANNYGYTF.

This clonotype was observed many times. CDR3 bases: TGTGCCAGCAGCTTGGGCGGTAGAAGACTGTACAATGAGCAGTTCTTC. It codes for CASSLGGRRLYNEQFF. The V call is TRBV11-2, the J call TRBJ2-1, with D uncertain. From germline, CDR1 is SGHAT and CDR2 FQNNGV. V lost 3 bases and J lost 4, with 16 bases in between. This CDR3 contains 16 residues.

This clonotype was seen ten or more times. This chain connects TRBV20-1 to TRBJ1-5; D ambiguous. V was pared by 6 bases and J by 3 bases, with 15 bases between. The CDR3 consists of 14 residues. Germline assignment: CDR1 DFQATT and CDR2 SNEGSKA (reference sequence). The CDR3 bases are TGCAGTGCACTACCGGTGCAAAACAATCAGCCCCAGCATTTT. Translated: CSALPVQNNQPQHF.

The V call is TRBV29-1, the J call TRBJ2-3, with 12 bases fitting TRBD2. The CDR3 is made up of 15 amino acids. Losses at the gene ends were 1 base for V and 7 bases for J; bases not matched to a gene: 6. CDR1 is SQVTM, CDR2 ANQGSEA, per germline. CDR3 bases: TGCAGCGTTGAAGGGCTAGCGGGGGGGCCGTATACGCAGTATTTT. Translation: CSVEGLAGGPYTQYF.

This clonotype was recorded at least ten times. This rearrangement joins TRBV28 to TRBJ1-6; D is undetermined. This CDR3 contains 13 residues. V was cut by 5 bases and J by 7 bases, with 9 bases left in between. The germline gives CDR1 MDHEN, CDR2 SYDVKM. The CDR3 is CASSPRQNSPLHF. Written as DNA, the CDR3 is TGTGCCAGCAGTCCTCGACAAAATTCACCCCTCCACTTT.

The genes are TRBV7-9 and TRBJ2-7, with D perhaps TRBD2 (6 bases). The V end lost 5 bases, the J end lost 7 bases, and 21 bases lay between the germline ends. Per the germline V gene, CDR1 is SEHNR and CDR2 is FQNEAQ (reference sequence). There are 15 residues in the CDR3. The CDR3 is CASSPDRQLGGEQYF. CDR3 bases: TGTGCCAGCAGCCCCGACCGACAGCTGGGGGGAGAGCAGTACTTC. Complete variable domain (other parts from reference TRBV7-9 and TRBJ2-7): DTGVSQNPRHKITKRGQNVTFRCDPISEHNRLYWYRQTLGQGPEFLTYFQNEAQLEKSRLLSDRFSAERPKGSFSTLEIQRTEQGDSAMYLCASSPDRQLGGEQYFGPGTRLTVT.

In this sample, this clonotype turned up many times. This chain connects TRBV10-2 to TRBJ1-6; no clear D. CDR3 length: 17 residues. V shed 0 bases and J shed 0 bases, with 9 bases lying between them. Per the germline V gene, CDR1 is WSHSY and CDR2 is SAAADI. The CDR3 DNA follows: TGCGCCAGCAGTGAGTCCCAGACATACTCCTATAATTCACCCCTCCACTTT. Amino acid sequence: CASSESQTYSYNSPLHF.

This clonotype was observed many times. V and J are TRBV20-1 and TRBJ1-5; D is unclear. V gave up 0 bases and J gave up 7 bases, with 13 bases separating them. The germline gives CDR1 DFQATT, CDR2 SNEGSKA (reference sequence). This CDR3 is built from 14 residues. CDR3 sequence: CSARDGGRVQPQHF. For the CDR3, the DNA is TGCAGTGCTAGAGATGGAGGGAGGGTGCAGCCCCAGCATTTT.

This clonotype showed up many times. The chain recombines TRBV7-3 with TRBJ2-6; TRBD1 matches at 8 bases. The ends lost 1 base at V and 0 bases at J; junction bases unmatched: 5. The CDR3 contains 18 residues. The germline V gene has CDR1 SGHTA and CDR2 FQGTGA. DNA of the CDR3: TGTGCCAGCAGCTTAAAAACAGGGGGAGTCTCTGGGGCCAACGTCCTGACTTTC. Its translation: CASSLKTGGVSGANVLTF.

This sequence joins TRBV2 and TRBJ2-7; 10 nucleotides agree with TRBD2. Trimming cost V 10 bases and J 6 bases; bases outside gene matches: 6. There are 12 residues in the CDR3. Looked up from germline, CDR1 is SNHLY and CDR2 is FYNNEI. The CDR3 sequence is CATRQRGGEQYF. In DNA, the CDR3 is TGTGCCACCCGACAGCGGGGGGGCGAGCAGTACTTC.

This clonotype was detected a few times. This rearrangement joins TRBV27 to TRBJ1-5; a weak D match, TRBD1 (5 bases). CDR1 is MNHEY, CDR2 SMNVEV, per germline (reference sequence). Deletions cut 5 bases from V and 5 bases from J, with 10 bases between. This CDR3 is built from 13 residues. CDR3 residues: CASSRGGHQPQHF. The CDR3 DNA sequence: TGTGCCAGCAGTCGGGGGGGACATCAGCCCCAGCATTTT.

The rearrangement joins TRBV6-5 to TRBJ2-3; a possible D gene is TRBD2 (5 bases). Germline-derived CDR1 and CDR2 are MNHEY and SVGAGI. V lost 6 bases and J lost 0, with 16 bases in between. The CDR3 runs 16 residues. CDR3 in DNA: TGTGCCAGCAGACGCGGACTCTCTACTAGCACAGATACGCAGTATTTT. Its translation is CASRRGLSTSTDTQYF.

V gene TRBV25-1 combines with J gene TRBJ1-1; the D is unclear. This CDR3 has 14 residues. Germline CDR1 MGHDK, CDR2 SYGVNS. V gave up 4 bases and J gave up 4 bases, with 13 bases separating them. As DNA, the CDR3 is TGTGCCAGCAGTGGACCCCCCTCGGGCACTGAAGCTTTCTTT. It encodes CASSGPPSGTEAFF. Full variable domain (rest looked up from reference TRBV25-1 and TRBJ1-1): EADIYQTPRYLVIGTGKKITLECSQTMGHDKMYWYQQDPGMELHLIHYSYGVNSTEKGDLSSESTVSRIRTEHFPLTLESARPSHTSQYLCASSGPPSGTEAFFGQGTRLTVV.

This clonotype was detected a few times. The gene calls are TRBV11-3 and TRBJ2-1; no firm D call. Trimming removed 5 bases from V and 5 bases from J, with 4 bases in between. Germline V gene lookup returns CDR1 SGHNT and CDR2 YENEEA. The CDR3 covers 11 residues. CDR3 DNA: TGTGCCAGCAGCCCAAACAATGAGCAGTTCTTC. Translated, it gives CASSPNNEQFF. The whole variable domain, filled in from reference TRBV11-3 and TRBJ2-1, reads EAGVVQSPRYKIIEKKQPVAFWCNPISGHNTLYWYLQNLGQGPELLIRYENEEAVDDSQLPKDRFSAERLKGVDSTLKIQPAELGDSAVYLCASSPNNEQFFGPGTRLTVL.

The rearrangement links TRBV29-1 to TRBJ1-5; 8 nucleotides align to TRBD1. Germline assignment: CDR1 SQVTM and CDR2 ANQGSEA. Losses at the gene ends were 7 bases for V and 4 bases for J; bases not matched to a gene: 6. This CDR3 spans 13 amino acids. CDR3 amino acids: CSATTGDNQPQHF. The DNA for the CDR3 is TGCAGCGCTACGACAGGGGATAATCAGCCCCAGCATTTT.

This clonotype was seen a handful of times. The rearrangement joins TRBV29-1 to TRBJ2-3, with D perhaps assigned TRBD1 or TRBD2 (5 bases each). V lost 8 bases, J lost 2 bases, and 17 bases lay in between. The germline V gene has CDR1 SQVTM and CDR2 ANQGSEA. The CDR3 totals 14 residues. The CDR3 DNA is TGCAGCTTCCGAGGGGCGGGCCTCACAGATACGCAGTATTTT. Its protein product is CSFRGAGLTDTQYF.

This clonotype was found many times. V usage is TRBV20-1 and J usage is TRBJ2-3; tentatively, D is TRBD2 (5 bases). Germline CDR1 reads DFQATT; CDR2 reads SNEGSKA (reference sequence). The CDR3 totals 13 residues. V was trimmed by 3 bases and J by 5 bases, leaving 12 bases between them. The CDR3, as DNA: TGCAGTGCTAGGGGAGCAAATGAAGATACGCAGTATTTT. Translated: CSARGANEDTQYF.